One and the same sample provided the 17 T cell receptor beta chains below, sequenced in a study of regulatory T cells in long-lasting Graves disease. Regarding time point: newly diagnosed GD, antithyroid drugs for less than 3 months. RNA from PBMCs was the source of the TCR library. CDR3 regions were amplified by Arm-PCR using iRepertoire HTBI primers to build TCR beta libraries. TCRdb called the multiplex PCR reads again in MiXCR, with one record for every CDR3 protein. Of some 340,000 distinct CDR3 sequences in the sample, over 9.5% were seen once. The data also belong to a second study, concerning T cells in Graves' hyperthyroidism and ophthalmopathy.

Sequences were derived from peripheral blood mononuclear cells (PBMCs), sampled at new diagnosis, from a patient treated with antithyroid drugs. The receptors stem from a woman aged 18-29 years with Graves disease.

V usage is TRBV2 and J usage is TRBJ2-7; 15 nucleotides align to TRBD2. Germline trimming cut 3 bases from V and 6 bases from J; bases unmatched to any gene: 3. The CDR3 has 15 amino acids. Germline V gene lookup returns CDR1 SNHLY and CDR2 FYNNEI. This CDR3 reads CASSDPGLAGGEQYF. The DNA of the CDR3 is TGTGCCAGCAGTGACCCGGGACTAGCGGGAGGCGAGCAGTACTTC.

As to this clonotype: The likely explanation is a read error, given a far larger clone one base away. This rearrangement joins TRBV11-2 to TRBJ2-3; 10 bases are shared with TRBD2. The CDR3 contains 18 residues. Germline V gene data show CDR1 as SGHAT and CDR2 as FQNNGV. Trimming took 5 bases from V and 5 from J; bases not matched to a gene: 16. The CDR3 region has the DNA TGTGCCAGCAGCCAACCGGGACTAGCGCGAGGGCTAGTAGATACGCAGTATTTT. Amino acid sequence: CASSQPGLARGLVDTQYF.

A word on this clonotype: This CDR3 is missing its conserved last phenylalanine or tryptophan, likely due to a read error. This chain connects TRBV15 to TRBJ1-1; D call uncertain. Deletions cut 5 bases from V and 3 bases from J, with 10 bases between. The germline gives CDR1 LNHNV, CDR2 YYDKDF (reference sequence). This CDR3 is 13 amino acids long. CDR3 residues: CATSERYHTEAFL. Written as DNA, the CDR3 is TGTGCCACCAGCGAGCGCTACCACACTGAAGCTTTCCTT.

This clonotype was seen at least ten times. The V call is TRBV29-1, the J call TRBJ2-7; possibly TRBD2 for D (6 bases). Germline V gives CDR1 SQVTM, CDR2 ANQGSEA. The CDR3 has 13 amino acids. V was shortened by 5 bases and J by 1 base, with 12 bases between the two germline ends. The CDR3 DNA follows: TGCAGCGTTAAGCCCCGGGAGTCCTACGAGCAGTACTTC. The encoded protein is CSVKPRESYEQYF.

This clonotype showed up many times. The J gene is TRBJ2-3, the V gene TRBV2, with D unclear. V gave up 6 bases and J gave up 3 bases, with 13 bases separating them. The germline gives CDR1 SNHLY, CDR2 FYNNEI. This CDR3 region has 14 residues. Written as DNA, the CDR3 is TGTGCCAGCAGCCTACAGACATCAACAGATACGCAGTATTTT. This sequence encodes CASSLQTSTDTQYF.

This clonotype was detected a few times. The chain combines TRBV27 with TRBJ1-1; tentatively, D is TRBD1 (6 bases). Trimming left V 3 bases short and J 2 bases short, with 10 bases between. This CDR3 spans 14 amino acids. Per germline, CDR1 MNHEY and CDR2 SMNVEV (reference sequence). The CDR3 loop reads CASSFGGTNTEAFF. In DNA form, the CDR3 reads TGTGCCAGCAGTTTTGGAGGGACAAACACTGAAGCTTTCTTT.

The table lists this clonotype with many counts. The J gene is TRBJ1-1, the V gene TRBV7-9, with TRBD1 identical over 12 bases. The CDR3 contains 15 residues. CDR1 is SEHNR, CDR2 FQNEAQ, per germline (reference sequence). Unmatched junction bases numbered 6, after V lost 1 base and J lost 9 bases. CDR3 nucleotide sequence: TGTGCCAGCAGCTTAGTCCGGGACAGGGGGCGGAAAGCTTTCTTT. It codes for CASSLVRDRGRKAFF.

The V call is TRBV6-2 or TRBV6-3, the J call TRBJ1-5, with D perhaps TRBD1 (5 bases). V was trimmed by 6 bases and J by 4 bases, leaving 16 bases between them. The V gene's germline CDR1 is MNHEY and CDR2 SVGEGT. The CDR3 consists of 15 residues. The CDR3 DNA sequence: TGTGCCAGCAGAAACCGACGGGGGAGGAATCAGCCCCAGCATTTT. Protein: CASRNRRGRNQPQHF.

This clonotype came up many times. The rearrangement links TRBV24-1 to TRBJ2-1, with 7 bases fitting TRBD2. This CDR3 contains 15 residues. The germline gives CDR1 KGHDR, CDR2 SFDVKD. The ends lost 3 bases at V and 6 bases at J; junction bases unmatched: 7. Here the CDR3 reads CATSDPKRDPNEQFF. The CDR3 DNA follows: TGTGCCACCAGTGATCCTAAGCGGGACCCCAATGAGCAGTTCTTC.

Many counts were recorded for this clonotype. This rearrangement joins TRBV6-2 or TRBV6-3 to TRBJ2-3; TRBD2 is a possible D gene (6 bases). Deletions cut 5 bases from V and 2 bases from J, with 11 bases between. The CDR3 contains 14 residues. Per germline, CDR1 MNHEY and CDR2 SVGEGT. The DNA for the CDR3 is TGTGCCAGCAGTGTGGGACTCCTCACAGATACGCAGTATTTT. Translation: CASSVGLLTDTQYF.

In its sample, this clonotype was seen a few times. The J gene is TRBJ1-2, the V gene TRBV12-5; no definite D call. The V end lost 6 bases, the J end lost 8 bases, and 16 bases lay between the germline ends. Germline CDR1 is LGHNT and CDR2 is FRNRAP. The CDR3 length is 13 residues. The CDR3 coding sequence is TGTGCTAGTGGAGCCCAGGCGGTGGGGGGCTACACCTTC. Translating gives CASGAQAVGGYTF. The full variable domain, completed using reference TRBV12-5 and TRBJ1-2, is DARVTQTPRHKVTEMGQEVTMRCQPILGHNTVFWYRQTMMQGLELLAYFRNRAPLDDSGMPKDRFSAEMPDATLATLKIQPSEPRDSAVYFCASGAQAVGGYTFGSGTRLTVV.

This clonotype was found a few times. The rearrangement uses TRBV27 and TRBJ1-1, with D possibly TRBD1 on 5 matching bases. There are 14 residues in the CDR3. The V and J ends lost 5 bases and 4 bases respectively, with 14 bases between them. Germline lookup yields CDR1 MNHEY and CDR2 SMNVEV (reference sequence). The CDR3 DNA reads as TGTGCCAGCAGTGTCACCACCGGGGCCACTGAAGCTTTCTTT. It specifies CASSVTTGATEAFF.

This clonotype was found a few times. CDR3 region: CASSLGRTSRSTDTQYF. The CDR3 DNA reads as TGTGCCAGCAGCTTAGGTCGGACTAGCCGTAGCACAGATACGCAGTATTTT. The rearrangement links TRBV11-2 to TRBJ2-3; 8 nucleotides agree with TRBD2. Germline V lookup: CDR1 SGHAT, CDR2 FQNNGV. This CDR3 spans 17 amino acids. V shed 1 base and J 0 bases; nucleotides not matched to a gene: 6. Looking up the rest from reference TRBV11-2 and TRBJ2-3 gives the full variable domain: EAGVAQSPRYKIIEKRQSVAFWCNPISGHATLYWYQQILGQGPKLLIQFQNNGVVDDSQLPKDRFSAERLKGVDSTLKIQPAKLEDSAVYLCASSLGRTSRSTDTQYFGPGTRLTVL.

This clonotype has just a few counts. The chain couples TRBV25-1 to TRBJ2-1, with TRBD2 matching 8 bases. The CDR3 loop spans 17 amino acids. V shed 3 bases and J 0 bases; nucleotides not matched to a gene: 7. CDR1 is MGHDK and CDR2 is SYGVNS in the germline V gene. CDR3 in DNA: TGTGCCAGCAGTGACTCCCATAGCGGGAACTCCTACAATGAGCAGTTCTTC. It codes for CASSDSHSGNSYNEQFF.

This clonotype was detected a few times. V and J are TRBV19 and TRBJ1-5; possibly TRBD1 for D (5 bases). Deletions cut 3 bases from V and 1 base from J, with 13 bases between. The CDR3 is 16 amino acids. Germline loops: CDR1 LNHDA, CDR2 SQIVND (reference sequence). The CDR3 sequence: CASSISDTLSNQPQHF. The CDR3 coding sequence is TGTGCCAGTAGTATCTCGGACACCCTAAGCAATCAGCCCCAGCATTTT.

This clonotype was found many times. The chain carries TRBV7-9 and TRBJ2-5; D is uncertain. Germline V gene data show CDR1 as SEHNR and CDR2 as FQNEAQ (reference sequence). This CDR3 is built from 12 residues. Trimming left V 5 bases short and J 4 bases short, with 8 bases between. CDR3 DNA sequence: TGTGCCAGCAGCCCCCCCAGAGAGACCCAGTACTTC. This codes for CASSPPRETQYF.

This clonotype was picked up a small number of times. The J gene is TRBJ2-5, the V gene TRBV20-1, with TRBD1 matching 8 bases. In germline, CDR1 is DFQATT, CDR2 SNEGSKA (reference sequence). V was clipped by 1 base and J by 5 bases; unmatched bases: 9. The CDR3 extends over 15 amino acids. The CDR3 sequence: CSARVGAGGRETQYF. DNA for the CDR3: TGCAGTGCTAGAGTTGGGGCAGGGGGCCGGGAGACCCAGTACTTC.